This entry is about one T cell receptor (beta chain). Antigen: not known. The source of the sample is a study of T cell responses to AZD1222 COVID-19 vaccine. Findings and caveats of the study: The peak T cell response came first, and repertoires were sampled only after it. Most donors were white British and more were female, and clonal diversity was possibly underestimated. Just a handful of AZD1222 recipients tested seropositive at baseline. Among spike-specific TCRs, nearly half reportedly target unmutated variant regions.

The assay was immunoSEQ multiplex PCR, and TCRdb's table has in-frame clones only and misses some. The table records about 180,000 clones, 85% to 95% of them present only once. This sequence was found in an adult who received the AZD1222 COVID-19 vaccine. This specimen was peripheral blood, taken 28 days after the second AZD1222 dose.

CDR3 amino acids: CASSLVQTYGYTF. In nucleotides, the CDR3 is TGTGCCAGCAGCTTAGTACAGACCTATGGCTACACCTTC. The rearrangement uses TRBV7-9 and TRBJ1-2; D remains ambiguous. With 1 base removed from V and 4 bases from J, the gap between germline ends came to 7 bases. Germline V lookup: CDR1 SEHNR, CDR2 FQNEAQ (reference sequence). The CDR3 contains 13 residues. Based on the CDR3 plus reference TRBV7-9 and TRBJ1-2, the full variable domain is DTGVSQNPRHKITKRGQNVTFRCDPISEHNRLYWYRQTLGQGPEFLTYFQNEAQLEKSRLLSDRFSAERPKGSFSTLEIQRTEQGDSAMYLCASSLVQTYGYTFGSGTRLTVV.